This T cell receptor beta chain was retrieved from a study of beta chain features in type 1 diabetes. General study points: The study left unresolved whether HLA type influences TCRB rearrangement. Significant though moderate, a shortening of TCRB CDR3s appeared in all four CD4+ subsets of Type 1 diabetes patients.

The entirety of the isolated RNA underwent reverse transcription, so expressed TCRB transcripts were sequenced. The protocol was immunoSEQ multiplex PCR, while the TCRdb copy is restricted to in-frame clones and leaves out a portion. The table records some 640,000 clones, roughly 13% of them present only once. This clone was seen a few times. As yet, its antigen is unknown. There are 15 residues in the CDR3. Germline CDR1 is MNHNY and CDR2 is SVGAGI (reference sequence). Trimming cost V 6 bases and J 4 bases, with 18 bases left between them. The sequence came from a man aged 18 to 30 with type 1 diabetes. V gene TRBV6-6 combines with J gene TRBJ1-2; tentatively, D is TRBD1 (5 bases). The sequencing input was naive CD4+ T cells from blood. The CDR3 loop reads CASRPSVGRGYGYTF. In DNA form, the CDR3 reads TGTGCCAGCAGACCCTCGGTGGGGAGGGGCTATGGCTACACCTTC.